This is a list of T cell receptor beta chains from one sample in a study of T cells after posttransplantation cyclophosphamide. Produced via immunoSEQ multiplex PCR; TCRdb's table is partial and in-frame only. The sample contains 37,000 or so clones, none of them singletons. The sequenced material came from PBMCs. The origin of the receptors is a man younger than 40 in good health and a related stem cell transplant donor. Both conserved end residues are part of each CDR3. Each record gives: J gene, D gene, V gene, clone size, CDR3 DNA, CDR3 protein. D genes are given only for firm matches. Not every row has a clone size; where given, it reads once, few, many or a size class.

J gene: TRBJ2-3
D gene: TRBD2
V gene: TRBV9
clone size: many
CDR3 DNA: TGTGCCAGCAGCGTAGGTGCGGGGGGGAGCACAGATACGCAGTATTTT
CDR3 protein: CASSVGAGGSTDTQYF

J gene: TRBJ2-3
D gene: .
V gene: TRBV11-3
clone size: many
CDR3 DNA: TGTGCCAGCAGCTTAGATCACGGGTCCTCGGATACGCAGTATTTT
CDR3 protein: CASSLDHGSSDTQYF

J gene: TRBJ2-7
D gene: .
V gene: TRBV5-1
clone size: many
CDR3 DNA: TGCGCCAGCAGCTTGGAAGGACAGCCCTACGAGCAGTACTTC
CDR3 protein: CASSLEGQPYEQYF

J gene: TRBJ1-2
D gene: .
V gene: TRBV18
clone size: many
CDR3 DNA: TGTGCCAGCTCGCAAGACAGTACTAACTATGGCTACACCTTC
CDR3 protein: CASSQDSTNYGYTF

J gene: TRBJ2-3
D gene: TRBD2
V gene: TRBV7-3
clone size: many
CDR3 DNA: TGTGCCAGCAGCTTAACCCCGCGGGGGTCAAGGCATACGCAGTATTTT
CDR3 protein: CASSLTPRGSRHTQYF

J gene: TRBJ1-3
D gene: .
V gene: TRBV10-3
clone size: many
CDR3 DNA: TGTGCCATCAATATTGGTCAGGGCCTGAGCTCTGGAAACACCATATATTTT
CDR3 protein: CAINIGQGLSSGNTIYF

J gene: TRBJ1-2
D gene: .
V gene: TRBV28
clone size: many
CDR3 DNA: TGTGCCAGCAGTTTATATCCAGGAGCTAACTATGGCTACACCTTC
CDR3 protein: CASSLYPGANYGYTF

J gene: TRBJ1-5
D gene: .
V gene: TRBV12-3/TRBV12-4
clone size: many
CDR3 DNA: TGTGCCAGCAGTTTCGAGACGGGGAGGGAACAGCCCCAGCATTTT
CDR3 protein: CASSFETGREQPQHF

J gene: TRBJ2-7
D gene: TRBD2
V gene: TRBV18
clone size: few
CDR3 DNA: TGTGCCAGCTCCTCTAGCGGGCTGCTCTACGAGCAGTACTTC
CDR3 protein: CASSSSGLLYEQYF

J gene: TRBJ2-1
D gene: .
V gene: TRBV5-1
clone size: few
CDR3 DNA: TGCGCCAGCAGCTTGGCCCTAACCAATGAGCAGTTCTTC
CDR3 protein: CASSLALTNEQFF

J gene: TRBJ2-1
D gene: .
V gene: TRBV9
clone size: many
CDR3 DNA: TGTGCCAGCAGCGTAGGTGCAGTGAGGGGGTATTACAATGAGCAGTTCTTC
CDR3 protein: CASSVGAVRGYYNEQFF

J gene: TRBJ2-3
D gene: .
V gene: TRBV7-3
clone size: few
CDR3 DNA: TGTGCCAGCAGCTTAACTAGCTATGATGCAGATACGCAGTATTTT
CDR3 protein: CASSLTSYDADTQYF

J gene: TRBJ1-1
D gene: .
V gene: TRBV9
clone size: few
CDR3 DNA: TGTGCCAGCAGCTCCTCGGACCGAGGGAGGGGGACTGAAGCTTTCTTT
CDR3 protein: CASSSSDRGRGTEAFF

J gene: TRBJ2-5
D gene: .
V gene: TRBV7-8
clone size: .
CDR3 DNA: TGTGCAGGGGCGGACCAAGAGACCCAGTACTTC
CDR3 protein: CAGADQETQYF

J gene: TRBJ2-7
D gene: .
V gene: TRBV5-1
clone size: many
CDR3 DNA: TGCGCCAGCAGCTGGGCCCTCACAATCGACGAGCAGTACTTC
CDR3 protein: CASSWALTIDEQYF

J gene: TRBJ1-2
D gene: TRBD1
V gene: TRBV6-5
clone size: many
CDR3 DNA: TGTGCCAGCAGTTACACGCCACAGGGGGATGGCTACACCTTC
CDR3 protein: CASSYTPQGDGYTF

J gene: TRBJ1-5
D gene: .
V gene: TRBV12-3/TRBV12-4
clone size: many
CDR3 DNA: TGTGCCAGCAGTTTAGCTAGCGGACAGCCCCAGCATTTT
CDR3 protein: CASSLASGQPQHF

J gene: TRBJ2-4
D gene: TRBD2
V gene: TRBV4-1
clone size: few
CDR3 DNA: TGCGCCAGCAGCCAAGATCGGGCTAGCGGGGGCCGTATAGCCAAAAACATTCAGTACTTC
CDR3 protein: CASSQDRASGGRIAKNIQYF

J gene: TRBJ2-1
D gene: .
V gene: TRBV4-2
clone size: many
CDR3 DNA: TGTGCCAGCAGCCAAGATCGGAACAGGCGCACGTTCTTC
CDR3 protein: CASSQDRNRRTFF

J gene: TRBJ2-7
D gene: TRBD1
V gene: TRBV5-4
clone size: few
CDR3 DNA: TGTGCCAGCAGCGTGGGACAGGGGGGATCCTACGAGCAGTACTTC
CDR3 protein: CASSVGQGGSYEQYF

J gene: TRBJ1-1
D gene: .
V gene: TRBV29-1
clone size: few
CDR3 DNA: TGCAGCGCTCGGATTTACCGGGACACGATTTGGAGGGCCACTGAAGCTTTCTTT
CDR3 protein: CSARIYRDTIWRATEAFF

J gene: TRBJ1-1
D gene: .
V gene: TRBV6-5
clone size: many
CDR3 DNA: TGTGCCAGCAGACTAGACCCCATGAACACTGAAGCTTTCTTT
CDR3 protein: CASRLDPMNTEAFF

J gene: TRBJ1-3
D gene: .
V gene: TRBV2
clone size: many
CDR3 DNA: TGTGCCAGACTTTTCCAGGGGCTCGAAAAGGGCATATATTTT
CDR3 protein: CARLFQGLEKGIYF

J gene: TRBJ2-4
D gene: TRBD1
V gene: TRBV5-1
clone size: many
CDR3 DNA: TGCGCCAGCAGCTCACGACAGGGGAGGAACATTCAGTACTTC
CDR3 protein: CASSSRQGRNIQYF

J gene: TRBJ2-7
D gene: .
V gene: TRBV7-2
clone size: many
CDR3 DNA: TGTGCCAGCAGCCCGACACACTACGAGCAGTACTTC
CDR3 protein: CASSPTHYEQYF

J gene: TRBJ1-2
D gene: TRBD1
V gene: TRBV7-9
clone size: many
CDR3 DNA: TGTGCCAGCAGCTGGGGACAGCCTGCTAACTATGGCTACACCTTC
CDR3 protein: CASSWGQPANYGYTF

J gene: TRBJ2-7
D gene: TRBD1
V gene: TRBV12-3/TRBV12-4
clone size: few
CDR3 DNA: TGTGCCAGCAGTTCCCCTCCGAGACAGGGAAAATACGAGCAGTACTTC
CDR3 protein: CASSSPPRQGKYEQYF

J gene: TRBJ1-5
D gene: TRBD1
V gene: TRBV18
clone size: .
CDR3 DNA: TGTGCCAGCTCCCCGGACAGGGGCGCACAGCCCCAGCATTTT
CDR3 protein: CASSPDRGAQPQHF

J gene: TRBJ1-6
D gene: .
V gene: TRBV2
clone size: many
CDR3 DNA: TGTGCCAGCAGTGAGGGGATCTGGCCAGGGGAACCCCTCCACTTT
CDR3 protein: CASSEGIWPGEPLHF

J gene: TRBJ1-2
D gene: TRBD1
V gene: TRBV5-1
clone size: few
CDR3 DNA: TGCGCCAGCAGCTTGGCATCCAGGGGGCTCGTAGATGGCTACACCTTC
CDR3 protein: CASSLASRGLVDGYTF

J gene: TRBJ1-4
D gene: .
V gene: TRBV9
clone size: many
CDR3 DNA: TGTGCCAGCAGCCCCGGAACTAATGAAAAACTGTTTTTT
CDR3 protein: CASSPGTNEKLFF

J gene: TRBJ2-3
D gene: .
V gene: TRBV6-2/TRBV6-3
clone size: .
CDR3 DNA: TGTGCCAGCAGTGACCGTCGGGGAGAAGATACGCAGTATTTT
CDR3 protein: CASSDRRGEDTQYF

J gene: TRBJ2-3
D gene: TRBD2
V gene: TRBV12-3/TRBV12-4
clone size: .
CDR3 DNA: TGTGCCAGCAGATCCTCTAGCGGGGGGGCGGGTGATACGCAGTATTTT
CDR3 protein: CASRSSSGGAGDTQYF

J gene: TRBJ2-1
D gene: TRBD2
V gene: TRBV9
clone size: few
CDR3 DNA: TGTGCCAGCAGCGTTTTGGGCGGGACTAGCGGGGACAATTACAATGAGCAGTTCTTC
CDR3 protein: CASSVLGGTSGDNYNEQFF

J gene: TRBJ1-4
D gene: TRBD1
V gene: TRBV7-9
clone size: many
CDR3 DNA: TGTGCCAGCAGACCCAACACAGGGGTCGAAAAACTGTTTTTT
CDR3 protein: CASRPNTGVEKLFF

J gene: TRBJ2-1
D gene: .
V gene: TRBV10-1
clone size: many
CDR3 DNA: TGCGCCAGCAGTGATGGCAGGGGGCAGTTCTTC
CDR3 protein: CASSDGRGQFF

J gene: TRBJ2-7
D gene: TRBD2
V gene: TRBV6-6
clone size: many
CDR3 DNA: TGTGCCAGCAGTTTCTCCTTTAGCGGGGACTCCTACGAGCAGTACTTC
CDR3 protein: CASSFSFSGDSYEQYF

J gene: TRBJ2-2
D gene: .
V gene: TRBV24-1
clone size: many
CDR3 DNA: TGTGCCACCCAGGGGTTGCGCACCGGGGAGCTGTTTTTT
CDR3 protein: CATQGLRTGELFF

J gene: TRBJ1-5
D gene: .
V gene: TRBV19
clone size: many
CDR3 DNA: TGTGCCGGGGGGTCGGGCCAGCCCCAGCATTTT
CDR3 protein: CAGGSGQPQHF

J gene: TRBJ1-4
D gene: TRBD1
V gene: TRBV18
clone size: many
CDR3 DNA: TGTGCCAGCCACGGGACAGGAGCCGAAAAACTGTTTTTT
CDR3 protein: CASHGTGAEKLFF

J gene: TRBJ1-6
D gene: .
V gene: TRBV11-2
clone size: many
CDR3 DNA: TGTGCCAGCAGCGCCCCGAAGGGGGCCCTCCACTTT
CDR3 protein: CASSAPKGALHF

J gene: TRBJ2-1
D gene: .
V gene: TRBV5-6
clone size: many
CDR3 DNA: TGTGCCAGCACCCACTGGGGCATTCTAACGGATGAGCAGTTCTTC
CDR3 protein: CASTHWGILTDEQFF

J gene: TRBJ1-3
D gene: .
V gene: TRBV12-3/TRBV12-4
clone size: many
CDR3 DNA: TGTGCCAGCAGTCAGGGACGGGGACTCTCTGGAAACACCATATATTTT
CDR3 protein: CASSQGRGLSGNTIYF

J gene: TRBJ1-3
D gene: .
V gene: TRBV25-1
clone size: many
CDR3 DNA: TGTGCCAGCAGTGCCAAAATCAATACGGGGTTCGCGGATCCCTCGTGGAACACCATATATTTT
CDR3 protein: CASSAKINTGFADPSWNTIYF

J gene: TRBJ1-4
D gene: TRBD1
V gene: TRBV4-1
clone size: many
CDR3 DNA: TGCGCCAGCAGCCCACCGACAGGGTATAATGAAAAACTGTTTTTT
CDR3 protein: CASSPPTGYNEKLFF

J gene: TRBJ2-5
D gene: TRBD2
V gene: TRBV5-1
clone size: .
CDR3 DNA: TGCGCCAGCAGCATTCAACCGACTAGCGGGAGAGAGACCCAGTACTTC
CDR3 protein: CASSIQPTSGRETQYF

J gene: TRBJ2-5
D gene: TRBD2
V gene: TRBV11-2
clone size: few
CDR3 DNA: TGTGCCAGCAGCTTTAGCGGGGGGGCCGACGAGACCCAGTACTTC
CDR3 protein: CASSFSGGADETQYF

J gene: TRBJ1-1
D gene: .
V gene: TRBV19
clone size: many
CDR3 DNA: TGTGCCAGTAGTATAAGGCCATCCATGAACACTGAAGCTTTCTTT
CDR3 protein: CASSIRPSMNTEAFF

J gene: TRBJ1-6
D gene: .
V gene: TRBV12-3/TRBV12-4
clone size: many
CDR3 DNA: TGTGCCAGCAGCTTAGCCAATTATAATTCACCCCTCCACTTT
CDR3 protein: CASSLANYNSPLHF

J gene: TRBJ2-5
D gene: TRBD2
V gene: TRBV7-2
clone size: .
CDR3 DNA: TGTGCCAGCAGCTTATCCAGCGGGGGGGCGGGGGAGACCCAGTACTTC
CDR3 protein: CASSLSSGGAGETQYF

J gene: TRBJ1-1
D gene: .
V gene: TRBV6-1
clone size: many
CDR3 DNA: TGTGCCAGTGTTAGTTGGCAGGGAAGAACTGAAGCTTTCTTT
CDR3 protein: CASVSWQGRTEAFF

J gene: TRBJ2-3
D gene: .
V gene: TRBV10-3
clone size: many
CDR3 DNA: TGTGCCATCAGTGAGTCGGAAAGCGGGTTAGATACGCAGTATTTT
CDR3 protein: CAISESESGLDTQYF

J gene: TRBJ1-4
D gene: .
V gene: TRBV2
clone size: few
CDR3 DNA: TGTGCCAGCCGTATAACAGGGTTTTTAGAAGAAAAACTGTTTTTT
CDR3 protein: CASRITGFLEEKLFF

J gene: TRBJ1-2
D gene: TRBD1
V gene: TRBV14
clone size: many
CDR3 DNA: TGTGCCAGCAGCCAGACAGGGAGCGTGACCTATGGCTACACCTTC
CDR3 protein: CASSQTGSVTYGYTF

J gene: TRBJ2-1
D gene: .
V gene: TRBV29-1
clone size: .
CDR3 DNA: TGCAGCGTGGAGAAGGGCGGGGAATATTACAATGAGCAGTTCTTC
CDR3 protein: CSVEKGGEYYNEQFF

J gene: TRBJ2-5
D gene: TRBD1
V gene: TRBV29-1
clone size: .
CDR3 DNA: TGCAGCGTTGGACAGGGGAAGGAGACCCAGTACTTC
CDR3 protein: CSVGQGKETQYF

J gene: TRBJ2-7
D gene: .
V gene: TRBV6-5
clone size: many
CDR3 DNA: TGTGCCAGCAGGAAAACAGGGCGCGACGAGCAGTACTTC
CDR3 protein: CASRKTGRDEQYF

J gene: TRBJ1-1
D gene: .
V gene: TRBV7-9
clone size: many
CDR3 DNA: TGTGCCAGCAGAACGGACTCCACGAACACTGAAGCTTTCTTT
CDR3 protein: CASRTDSTNTEAFF

J gene: TRBJ2-7
D gene: TRBD1
V gene: TRBV6-5
clone size: many
CDR3 DNA: TGTGCCAGTACCGGACAGGGCAGAGGGCAGTACTTC
CDR3 protein: CASTGQGRGQYF

J gene: TRBJ1-2
D gene: .
V gene: TRBV6-5
clone size: many
CDR3 DNA: TGTGCCAGCAGTTCAACCCGGGACTCCTATGGCTACACCTTC
CDR3 protein: CASSSTRDSYGYTF